Listed below are T cell receptor beta chains from one sample, sequenced in a study of cytomegalovirus exposure and HLA in healthy donors. The repertoire was sequenced with immunoSEQ multiplex PCR; TCRdb's copy has only in-frame clones and lacks some. The table shows some 150,000 clones, with over 70% occurring only once. Source material: PBMCs. The receptor source for this set is a woman in her thirties or forties in good health and CMV-seronegative. Each CDR3 is given with its conserved first and last residue. D genes are given only for firm matches. Size values are once, few and many counts, or a class for expanded clones, and some rows have none.

clone size: .
D gene: .
V gene: TRBV14
J gene: TRBJ2-7
CDR3 DNA: TGTGCCAGCAGCCACTGGACCCAGGGGGGATACGAGCAGTACTTC
CDR3 protein: CASSHWTQGGYEQYF

clone size: .
D gene: .
V gene: TRBV7-9
J gene: TRBJ1-3
CDR3 DNA: TGTTCCAGCACCCAGGGAGGGGGGGCTGGAAACACCATATATTTT
CDR3 protein: CSSTQGGGAGNTIYF

clone size: once
D gene: .
V gene: TRBV18
J gene: TRBJ1-1
CDR3 DNA: TGTGCCAGCTCACCGCCTTCCAGGGGGAACACTGAAGCTTTCTTT
CDR3 protein: CASSPPSRGNTEAFF

clone size: .
D gene: TRBD1
V gene: TRBV4-1
J gene: TRBJ2-3
CDR3 DNA: TGCGCCAGCAGCCTGTTACAGGGGGCGGGCACAGATACGCAGTATTTT
CDR3 protein: CASSLLQGAGTDTQYF

clone size: .
D gene: .
V gene: TRBV4-2
J gene: TRBJ1-1
CDR3 DNA: TGTGCCAGCAGCCCGGTGGAGGGAACCACTGAAGCTTTCTTT
CDR3 protein: CASSPVEGTTEAFF

clone size: once
D gene: TRBD1
V gene: TRBV5-1
J gene: TRBJ2-2
CDR3 DNA: TGCGCCAGCAGCTGGGGGACAGGGGACACCGGGGAGCTGTTTTTT
CDR3 protein: CASSWGTGDTGELFF

clone size: .
D gene: TRBD2
V gene: TRBV6-4
J gene: TRBJ2-1
CDR3 DNA: TGTGCCAGCAGTGAATCGCGGGAGGGGGGGAATGAGCAGTTCTTC
CDR3 protein: CASSESREGGNEQFF

clone size: .
D gene: TRBD1
V gene: TRBV9
J gene: TRBJ1-2
CDR3 DNA: TGTGCCAGCAGCGAGCGACAGGGAGGTAACTATGGCTACACCTTC
CDR3 protein: CASSERQGGNYGYTF

clone size: .
D gene: .
V gene: TRBV5-1
J gene: TRBJ1-2
CDR3 DNA: TGCGCCAGCAGCTTCCCAGGGGCGGATGGCTACACCTTC
CDR3 protein: CASSFPGADGYTF

clone size: .
D gene: .
V gene: TRBV19
J gene: TRBJ1-5
CDR3 DNA: TGTGCCAGTAGTATGGGGGGGATTACTCAGCCCCAGCATTTT
CDR3 protein: CASSMGGITQPQHF

clone size: .
D gene: .
V gene: TRBV5-1
J gene: TRBJ2-5
CDR3 DNA: TGCGCCAGCAGCTTGACAGGGTTTTGGGAGACCCAGTACTTC
CDR3 protein: CASSLTGFWETQYF

clone size: .
D gene: TRBD1
V gene: TRBV2
J gene: TRBJ1-3
CDR3 DNA: TGTGCCAGCACCCAAGGGGACAGCTCTGGAAACACCATATATTTT
CDR3 protein: CASTQGDSSGNTIYF

clone size: few
D gene: .
V gene: TRBV5-1
J gene: TRBJ2-7
CDR3 DNA: TGCGCCAGCAGCTTGGGACACTACGAGCAGTACTTC
CDR3 protein: CASSLGHYEQYF

clone size: .
D gene: TRBD1
V gene: TRBV2
J gene: TRBJ1-5
CDR3 DNA: TGTGCCAGCTCACAGGGGGATAGCAATCAGCCCCAGCATTTT
CDR3 protein: CASSQGDSNQPQHF

clone size: .
D gene: .
V gene: TRBV7-8
J gene: TRBJ1-3
CDR3 DNA: TGTGCCAGCAGCGCATACAGACGCGTTACTGGAAACACCATATATTTT
CDR3 protein: CASSAYRRVTGNTIYF

clone size: .
D gene: .
V gene: TRBV18
J gene: TRBJ1-2
CDR3 DNA: TGTGCCAGCTCACCCGAGGGCAGCTATGGCTACACCTTC
CDR3 protein: CASSPEGSYGYTF

clone size: .
D gene: TRBD1
V gene: TRBV7-9
J gene: TRBJ1-5
CDR3 DNA: TGTGCCAGCAGCCTTGGACAGGGCGGTCAGCCCCAGCATTTT
CDR3 protein: CASSLGQGGQPQHF

clone size: .
D gene: TRBD1
V gene: TRBV15
J gene: TRBJ2-7
CDR3 DNA: TGTGCCACCAGCAATACAGGGGTATACGAGCAGTACTTC
CDR3 protein: CATSNTGVYEQYF

clone size: .
D gene: TRBD1
V gene: TRBV7-9
J gene: TRBJ1-1
CDR3 DNA: TGTTCCAGCAGCTACCGACAGGGAGTAGGGGACACTGAAGCTTTCTTT
CDR3 protein: CSSSYRQGVGDTEAFF

clone size: .
D gene: .
V gene: TRBV5-4
J gene: TRBJ2-7
CDR3 DNA: TGTGCCAGCAGCTTGTTCCGGGATTGGACCTACGAGCAGTACTTC
CDR3 protein: CASSLFRDWTYEQYF

clone size: .
D gene: .
V gene: TRBV28
J gene: TRBJ1-2
CDR3 DNA: TGTGCCAGCAGCCTCCAGGGCTATGGCTACACCTTC
CDR3 protein: CASSLQGYGYTF

clone size: .
D gene: TRBD1
V gene: TRBV7-8
J gene: TRBJ1-2
CDR3 DNA: TGTGCCAGCAGCGACAGGGTTGGCTACACCTTC
CDR3 protein: CASSDRVGYTF

clone size: .
D gene: TRBD1
V gene: TRBV9
J gene: TRBJ1-1
CDR3 DNA: TGTGCCAGCAGCGAACAGTCTCTACAGGGGTTAAGGGTATCTGAAGCTTTCTTT
CDR3 protein: CASSEQSLQGLRVSEAFF

clone size: .
D gene: .
V gene: TRBV7-2
J gene: TRBJ2-3
CDR3 DNA: TGTGCCAGCAGTCGGGGAATTCAGGAAACGCAGTATTTT
CDR3 protein: CASSRGIQETQYF

clone size: .
D gene: .
V gene: TRBV7-2
J gene: TRBJ1-1
CDR3 DNA: TGTGCCAGCAGCTTACAGGACACTGAAGCTTTCTTT
CDR3 protein: CASSLQDTEAFF

clone size: .
D gene: TRBD2
V gene: TRBV19
J gene: TRBJ2-2
CDR3 DNA: TGTGCCAGTAGTATAACCTGGACTAGCGGGGGGTATCAGAGCACCGGGGAGCTGTTTTTT
CDR3 protein: CASSITWTSGGYQSTGELFF

clone size: few
D gene: .
V gene: TRBV15
J gene: TRBJ1-5
CDR3 DNA: TGTGCCACCAGCACGGGGTTTAGCAATCAGCCCCAGCATTTT
CDR3 protein: CATSTGFSNQPQHF

clone size: once
D gene: TRBD1
V gene: TRBV27
J gene: TRBJ2-3
CDR3 DNA: TGTGCCAGCAGTTTAGTGGGACAGACTCAGCGTACGCAGTATTTT
CDR3 protein: CASSLVGQTQRTQYF

clone size: .
D gene: .
V gene: TRBV4-1
J gene: TRBJ2-7
CDR3 DNA: TGCGCCAGCAGCCAAGACAGTTCCTACGAGCAGTACTTC
CDR3 protein: CASSQDSSYEQYF

clone size: .
D gene: TRBD1
V gene: TRBV28
J gene: TRBJ2-5
CDR3 DNA: TGTGCCAGCAGCCTCCGGGACAGAGAGACCCAGTACTTC
CDR3 protein: CASSLRDRETQYF

clone size: .
D gene: .
V gene: TRBV28
J gene: TRBJ2-2
CDR3 DNA: TGTGCCAGCAGTCCCTTCGGACAGTACACCGGGGAGCTGTTTTTT
CDR3 protein: CASSPFGQYTGELFF

clone size: once
D gene: TRBD2
V gene: TRBV7-2
J gene: TRBJ2-4
CDR3 DNA: TGTGCCAGCAGCTCAGGACTAGCGGGAGGGCCCTTTGCCAAAAACATTCAGTACTTC
CDR3 protein: CASSSGLAGGPFAKNIQYF

clone size: .
D gene: .
V gene: TRBV29-1
J gene: TRBJ1-2
CDR3 DNA: TGCAGCGTTTATATCTTGCAGGGATTGGATGGCTACACCTTC
CDR3 protein: CSVYILQGLDGYTF

clone size: .
D gene: TRBD1
V gene: TRBV28
J gene: TRBJ1-2
CDR3 DNA: TGTGCCAGCAGTTCAACAGGGGGAATGCGTGGCTACACCTTC
CDR3 protein: CASSSTGGMRGYTF

clone size: .
D gene: .
V gene: TRBV7-7
J gene: TRBJ2-3
CDR3 DNA: TGTGCCAGCAGCTTAGACCAGGGGAGCACAGATACGCAGTATTTT
CDR3 protein: CASSLDQGSTDTQYF

clone size: few
D gene: TRBD1
V gene: TRBV5-1
J gene: TRBJ1-1
CDR3 DNA: TGCGCCAGCAGCTACGGACAGGGGTCGATGAACACTGAAGCTTTCTTT
CDR3 protein: CASSYGQGSMNTEAFF

clone size: .
D gene: .
V gene: TRBV7-6
J gene: TRBJ1-6
CDR3 DNA: TGTGCCAGCAGCTTAGTTCCAGGGAATAATTCACCCTTCCACTTT
CDR3 protein: CASSLVPGNNSPFHF

clone size: .
D gene: .
V gene: TRBV7-9
J gene: TRBJ1-1
CDR3 DNA: TGTGCCAGCAGCTTAGCGCCAGACTTGAACACTGAAGCTTTCTTT
CDR3 protein: CASSLAPDLNTEAFF

clone size: .
D gene: .
V gene: TRBV6-4
J gene: TRBJ2-5
CDR3 DNA: TGTGCCAGCAGTGACTCGAAACTGCTGTACCAAGAGACCCAGTACTTC
CDR3 protein: CASSDSKLLYQETQYF

clone size: few
D gene: .
V gene: TRBV5-6
J gene: TRBJ1-6
CDR3 DNA: TGTGCCAGCAGCTTGGCAGGGTCGGTGGGGAATTCACCCCTCCACTTT
CDR3 protein: CASSLAGSVGNSPLHF

clone size: .
D gene: TRBD1
V gene: TRBV27
J gene: TRBJ2-5
CDR3 DNA: TGTGCCAGCCACGACAGGGTCCAAGAGACCCAGTACTTC
CDR3 protein: CASHDRVQETQYF

clone size: once
D gene: TRBD1
V gene: TRBV7-8
J gene: TRBJ1-1
CDR3 DNA: TGTGCCAGCAGCCACCCCCAGGGGGACTGGACTGAAGCTTTCTTT
CDR3 protein: CASSHPQGDWTEAFF

clone size: few
D gene: TRBD1
V gene: TRBV5-4
J gene: TRBJ1-2
CDR3 DNA: TGTGCCAGCAGGGACGCAGGGGGCGCTTATGGCTACACCTTC
CDR3 protein: CASRDAGGAYGYTF

clone size: once
D gene: .
V gene: TRBV2
J gene: TRBJ2-7
CDR3 DNA: TGTGCCAGCAGTGTGGCAGCGCGGTACGAGCAGTACTTC
CDR3 protein: CASSVAARYEQYF

clone size: .
D gene: .
V gene: TRBV6-5
J gene: TRBJ1-5
CDR3 DNA: TGTGCCAGCAGTGAAGGCCAGGGGAAGCCCCAGCATTTT
CDR3 protein: CASSEGQGKPQHF

clone size: .
D gene: .
V gene: TRBV6-1
J gene: TRBJ1-2
CDR3 DNA: TGTGCCAGCAGTGACTCTGACAGGATCTATGGCTACACCTTC
CDR3 protein: CASSDSDRIYGYTF

clone size: .
D gene: TRBD2
V gene: TRBV9
J gene: TRBJ2-2
CDR3 DNA: TGTGCCAGCAGCGTAGATGTAACTAGCGGGAAAACCGGGGAGCTGTTTTTT
CDR3 protein: CASSVDVTSGKTGELFF

clone size: .
D gene: .
V gene: TRBV7-9
J gene: TRBJ1-1
CDR3 DNA: TGTGCCAGCAGCACCAGGGTGGGTACTGAAGCTTTCTTT
CDR3 protein: CASSTRVGTEAFF

clone size: .
D gene: .
V gene: TRBV6-1
J gene: TRBJ1-2
CDR3 DNA: TGTGCCAGCAGTGACGGGGGGACATCACGAGCCTATGGCTACACCTTC
CDR3 protein: CASSDGGTSRAYGYTF

clone size: .
D gene: .
V gene: TRBV7-8
J gene: TRBJ2-7
CDR3 DNA: TGTGCCAGCAGCTATGGGCCGGAGCAGTACTTC
CDR3 protein: CASSYGPEQYF

clone size: once
D gene: .
V gene: TRBV27
J gene: TRBJ1-2
CDR3 DNA: TGTGCCAGCGGGCCCTACTATGGCTACACCTTC
CDR3 protein: CASGPYYGYTF

clone size: .
D gene: .
V gene: TRBV10-3
J gene: TRBJ2-2
CDR3 DNA: TGTGCCATCACTGGCTCTTACGGGGAGCTGTTTTTT
CDR3 protein: CAITGSYGELFF

clone size: .
D gene: TRBD1
V gene: TRBV4-1
J gene: TRBJ1-2
CDR3 DNA: TGCGCCAGCAGCCAACCTCCACCCAGGGGGGTGAACTATGGCTACACCTTC
CDR3 protein: CASSQPPPRGVNYGYTF

clone size: .
D gene: .
V gene: TRBV2
J gene: TRBJ2-5
CDR3 DNA: TGTGCCAGCCGCCGGAATCTCGGGCAAGAGACCCAGTACTTC
CDR3 protein: CASRRNLGQETQYF

clone size: .
D gene: .
V gene: TRBV28
J gene: TRBJ1-2
CDR3 DNA: TGTGCCAGCAGTTTGGGCAGGAGAGGGGGTAGCTATGGCTACACCTTC
CDR3 protein: CASSLGRRGGSYGYTF